Listed below are T cell receptor beta chains from one sample, sequenced in a study of lung T cells in sarcoidosis with Löfgren's syndrome. TCRdb re-derived calls from the reads in MiXCR, one entry per CDR3 protein. The table has some 65,000 distinct CDR3 sequences, over 20% seen once. Sequencing input: CD4+ T cells from PBMCs. All receptors derive from a human donor with sarcoidosis (Löfgren's syndrome or another form), or a control subject (not recorded which). The CDR3 runs from the conserved cysteine through the conserved F or W. The D gene is left open where the match is weak. Size is omitted from some rows. Given values are once, few, many or a class for expanded clones.

CDR3nt: TGTGCCAGCAGTTTGGGTAGCGGGAGGGTTACCTACGAGCAGTACTTC
CDR3aa: CASSLGSGRVTYEQYF
j_gene: TRBJ2-7
v_gene: TRBV28
abundance: few
d_gene: TRBD2

CDR3nt: TGTGCCAGCAGCGAAGTTACAGGGTTTAGCGCTGAAGCTTTCTTT
CDR3aa: CASSEVTGFSAEAFF
j_gene: TRBJ1-1
v_gene: TRBV9
abundance: -
d_gene: -

CDR3nt: TGTGCCAGCGGCGAAAGGGACAGGGGGTATCAGCCCCAGCATTTT
CDR3aa: CASGERDRGYQPQHF
j_gene: TRBJ1-5
v_gene: TRBV7-8
abundance: -
d_gene: TRBD1

CDR3nt: TGCAGTGCTAGAGAACCCCCCGACGGGAAAGCTTTCTTT
CDR3aa: CSAREPPDGKAFF
j_gene: TRBJ1-1
v_gene: TRBV20-1
abundance: many
d_gene: -

CDR3nt: TGTGCCAGCAGCCTGAAAGGGGCGCGGTTAGTCACAGATACGCAGTATTTT
CDR3aa: CASSLKGARLVTDTQYF
j_gene: TRBJ2-3
v_gene: TRBV11-2
abundance: -
d_gene: -

CDR3nt: TGTGCCAGCAGTTACTTATCCAGCCTATCCTACGAGCAGTACTTC
CDR3aa: CASSYLSSLSYEQYF
j_gene: TRBJ2-7
v_gene: TRBV6-6
abundance: many
d_gene: -

CDR3nt: TGCACCGTTGGGAGGGCTGTAGATACGCAGTATTTT
CDR3aa: CTVGRAVDTQYF
j_gene: TRBJ2-3
v_gene: TRBV29-1
abundance: -
d_gene: TRBD2

CDR3nt: TGTGCCTGCAGTCCCTCCCGGGGCAGGGGACACGAGCAGTACTTC
CDR3aa: CACSPSRGRGHEQYF
j_gene: TRBJ2-7
v_gene: TRBV27
abundance: -
d_gene: -

CDR3nt: TGCAGTGCTAGAGACTTGTGGAGGGGCCCCAAGACCAGCTCTGGAAACACCATATATTTT
CDR3aa: CSARDLWRGPKTSSGNTIYF
j_gene: TRBJ1-3
v_gene: TRBV20-1
abundance: many
d_gene: -

CDR3nt: TGTGCCAGCAGCCAAGATGTGGCAGGGGATGGCTACACCTTC
CDR3aa: CASSQDVAGDGYTF
j_gene: TRBJ1-2
v_gene: TRBV4-2
abundance: many
d_gene: -

CDR3nt: TGTGCCAGCTCACCACGGTCAGCGCACACAGATACGCAGTATTTT
CDR3aa: CASSPRSAHTDTQYF
j_gene: TRBJ2-3
v_gene: TRBV18
abundance: few
d_gene: -

CDR3nt: TGTGCCAGCAGTGAAGGCCACAGGAACACCGGGGAGCTGTTTTTT
CDR3aa: CASSEGHRNTGELFF
j_gene: TRBJ2-2
v_gene: TRBV6-1
abundance: many
d_gene: -

CDR3nt: TGTGCCAGCAGTTACTCGATCCGAGAGACCCAGTACTTC
CDR3aa: CASSYSIRETQYF
j_gene: TRBJ2-5
v_gene: TRBV6-6
abundance: many
d_gene: -

CDR3nt: TGTGCCAGCAGTTTTATGGGGGGAATTAGCGGGGGGGCCGTGAGCACAGATACGCAGTATTTT
CDR3aa: CASSFMGGISGGAVSTDTQYF
j_gene: TRBJ2-3
v_gene: TRBV28
abundance: -
d_gene: TRBD2

CDR3nt: TGTGCCAGTAGCAAACATACCGGGACAGCTCAAGATACCCAGTACTTC
CDR3aa: CASSKHTGTAQDTQYF
j_gene: TRBJ2-5
v_gene: TRBV19
abundance: -
d_gene: TRBD1

CDR3nt: TGTGCCAGCAGCCCCGCCGGGGATTACTATGGCTACACCTTC
CDR3aa: CASSPAGDYYGYTF
j_gene: TRBJ1-2
v_gene: TRBV7-2
abundance: -
d_gene: -

CDR3nt: TGTGCCAGCAGACGACAGGGGGCTAACTATGGCTACACCTTC
CDR3aa: CASRRQGANYGYTF
j_gene: TRBJ1-2
v_gene: TRBV28
abundance: many
d_gene: TRBD1

CDR3nt: TGTGCCAGCAGTTTGGGACAGGGCGTCTACGAGCAGTACTTC
CDR3aa: CASSLGQGVYEQYF
j_gene: TRBJ2-7
v_gene: TRBV27
abundance: many
d_gene: TRBD1

CDR3nt: TGCAGTGCTAGAGATCCCATAATTAGTGGCGAGAGGGCCCCAGATACGCAGTATTTT
CDR3aa: CSARDPIISGERAPDTQYF
j_gene: TRBJ2-3
v_gene: TRBV20-1
abundance: -
d_gene: -

CDR3nt: TGTGCCAGCAGACATAGCGGGGGCACAGATACGCAGTATTTT
CDR3aa: CASRHSGGTDTQYF
j_gene: TRBJ2-3
v_gene: TRBV7-6
abundance: -
d_gene: TRBD2

CDR3nt: TGTGCCAGCAGTGTTGAGACAACCGCCTACGAGCAGTACTTC
CDR3aa: CASSVETTAYEQYF
j_gene: TRBJ2-7
v_gene: TRBV6-1
abundance: many
d_gene: -

CDR3nt: TGTGCCAGCTCACCGAGCCCCGACAGGGTCTCTGGAAACACCATATATTTT
CDR3aa: CASSPSPDRVSGNTIYF
j_gene: TRBJ1-3
v_gene: TRBV18
abundance: -
d_gene: TRBD1

CDR3nt: TGTGCCACCAGTGATCTCCGTTTCGGCGGGGGGCGCACAGATACGCAGTATTTT
CDR3aa: CATSDLRFGGGRTDTQYF
j_gene: TRBJ2-3
v_gene: TRBV24-1
abundance: -
d_gene: TRBD2

CDR3nt: TGTGCCAGCAAAAATGGCGCAACCTACAATGAGCAGTTCTTC
CDR3aa: CASKNGATYNEQFF
j_gene: TRBJ2-1
v_gene: TRBV27
abundance: -
d_gene: -

CDR3nt: TGTGCCAGCAGCACCCACAGGGGGCTAGATTCACCCCTCCACTTT
CDR3aa: CASSTHRGLDSPLHF
j_gene: TRBJ1-6
v_gene: TRBV7-2
abundance: many
d_gene: TRBD1

CDR3nt: TGTGCCAGCAGCGCCTACGGGACTCCAGCGGGGACCCAGTACTTC
CDR3aa: CASSAYGTPAGTQYF
j_gene: TRBJ2-5
v_gene: TRBV12-3/TRBV12-4
abundance: few
d_gene: -

CDR3nt: TGTGCCAGCAGTCCGCTAGCGGGGACGCCTAAGCAGTACTTC
CDR3aa: CASSPLAGTPKQYF
j_gene: TRBJ2-7
v_gene: TRBV12-3/TRBV12-4
abundance: -
d_gene: TRBD2

CDR3nt: TGTGCCAGCAGCTTAGCCCGACAGGGACTGAGACAGCCCCAGCATTTT
CDR3aa: CASSLARQGLRQPQHF
j_gene: TRBJ1-5
v_gene: TRBV11-3
abundance: few
d_gene: TRBD1

CDR3nt: TGTGCCAGCAGCTTAGTGGGGACACCGAATTCACCCCTCCACTTT
CDR3aa: CASSLVGTPNSPLHF
j_gene: TRBJ1-6
v_gene: TRBV11-2
abundance: many
d_gene: -

CDR3nt: TGTGCCAGTAGTATCGGTGGATCTTCGAACACTGAAGCTTTCTTT
CDR3aa: CASSIGGSSNTEAFF
j_gene: TRBJ1-1
v_gene: TRBV19
abundance: few
d_gene: -

CDR3nt: TGTGCCAGCACCCCCCGACTAGCGGGAGCCTACGAGCAGTACTTC
CDR3aa: CASTPRLAGAYEQYF
j_gene: TRBJ2-7
v_gene: TRBV6-1
abundance: many
d_gene: TRBD2

CDR3nt: TGCAGTGCTTTTCGGACGGGATACAATGAGCAGTTCTTC
CDR3aa: CSAFRTGYNEQFF
j_gene: TRBJ2-1
v_gene: TRBV20-1
abundance: many
d_gene: -

CDR3nt: TGTGCCAGCAGCTTATCGAGCGGGAGAGGCGATGAGCAGTTCTTC
CDR3aa: CASSLSSGRGDEQFF
j_gene: TRBJ2-1
v_gene: TRBV7-2
abundance: -
d_gene: TRBD2

CDR3nt: TGTGCCAGCAGCCTCCGGGACCTCGGGGCTTTCTTT
CDR3aa: CASSLRDLGAFF
j_gene: TRBJ1-1
v_gene: TRBV3-1
abundance: -
d_gene: -

CDR3nt: TGTGCCAGCAAACGGACAGGTAGCACAGATACGCAGTATTTT
CDR3aa: CASKRTGSTDTQYF
j_gene: TRBJ2-3
v_gene: TRBV6-1
abundance: few
d_gene: TRBD1

CDR3nt: TGTGCCAGTAGTCCTGTGGGGACTAAAGTGGCGGAGACCCAGTACTTC
CDR3aa: CASSPVGTKVAETQYF
j_gene: TRBJ2-5
v_gene: TRBV19
abundance: -
d_gene: TRBD2

CDR3nt: TGTGCCAGCAGTTACCTGGCTCCCGGGACAGGGGTAAGAAATGAGCAGTTCTTC
CDR3aa: CASSYLAPGTGVRNEQFF
j_gene: TRBJ2-1
v_gene: TRBV6-6
abundance: many
d_gene: TRBD1

CDR3nt: TGTGCCAGCAGTCGGACTGGATACAATGAGCAGTTCTTC
CDR3aa: CASSRTGYNEQFF
j_gene: TRBJ2-1
v_gene: TRBV6-1
abundance: many
d_gene: -

CDR3nt: TGCAGTGCTAGAGATGCGGTTCCCAGCGGGGGTAATTCACCCCTCCACTTT
CDR3aa: CSARDAVPSGGNSPLHF
j_gene: TRBJ1-6
v_gene: TRBV20-1
abundance: many
d_gene: -

CDR3nt: TGTGCCAGCAGCTTGGCCGGCGGGAGAGGCCCCGGGGAGCTGTTTTTT
CDR3aa: CASSLAGGRGPGELFF
j_gene: TRBJ2-2
v_gene: TRBV5-4
abundance: few
d_gene: TRBD2

CDR3nt: TGTGCCAGCAGCCAGGGCTCCGCAGATACGCAGTATTTT
CDR3aa: CASSQGSADTQYF
j_gene: TRBJ2-3
v_gene: TRBV3-1
abundance: -
d_gene: -

CDR3nt: TGTGCCAGCAGCTTAGACAGGGGCTACCAGAGGGCTTTCTTT
CDR3aa: CASSLDRGYQRAFF
j_gene: TRBJ1-1
v_gene: TRBV5-6
abundance: -
d_gene: TRBD1

CDR3nt: TGCGCCAGCAGCTTAGGTTCTAGCGGCCTATACAATGAGCAGTTCTTC
CDR3aa: CASSLGSSGLYNEQFF
j_gene: TRBJ2-1
v_gene: TRBV5-1
abundance: many
d_gene: TRBD2

CDR3nt: TGCAGCGTTGGGAGGATACGCACAGATACGCAGTATTTT
CDR3aa: CSVGRIRTDTQYF
j_gene: TRBJ2-3
v_gene: TRBV29-1
abundance: few
d_gene: -

CDR3nt: TGTGCCAGCAGCTCGGGACTAGCGGGAGAATATGAACAGTTCTTC
CDR3aa: CASSSGLAGEYEQFF
j_gene: TRBJ2-1
v_gene: TRBV5-8
abundance: few
d_gene: TRBD2

CDR3nt: TGTGCCAGCAGCCAAGTTCTTCCAGAAAATCAGCCCCAGCATTTT
CDR3aa: CASSQVLPENQPQHF
j_gene: TRBJ1-5
v_gene: TRBV14
abundance: many
d_gene: -

CDR3nt: TGTGCCAGCAGCTTTAGCGCGGGATTTAGCGGGGGGAGCTCCTACAATGAGCAGTTCTTC
CDR3aa: CASSFSAGFSGGSSYNEQFF
j_gene: TRBJ2-1
v_gene: TRBV7-8
abundance: many
d_gene: TRBD2

CDR3nt: TGTGCCAGCAGTTACTCTAGGGACAGGGGGCCGCATGGCTACACCTTC
CDR3aa: CASSYSRDRGPHGYTF
j_gene: TRBJ1-2
v_gene: TRBV6-6
abundance: many
d_gene: TRBD1

CDR3nt: TGTGCCAGCAGTACCAACAATCAGCCCCAGCATTTT
CDR3aa: CASSTNNQPQHF
j_gene: TRBJ1-5
v_gene: TRBV6-1
abundance: many
d_gene: -

CDR3nt: TGTGCCAGTAGTATCGAGAGCACAGGACGGTTGAACACTGAAGCTTTCTTT
CDR3aa: CASSIESTGRLNTEAFF
j_gene: TRBJ1-1
v_gene: TRBV19
abundance: -
d_gene: -

CDR3nt: TGTGCCAGCGGACATCTCATAGGTACGCAGTATTTT
CDR3aa: CASGHLIGTQYF
j_gene: TRBJ2-3
v_gene: TRBV28
abundance: many
d_gene: -

CDR3nt: TGTGCCAGTAGTAGCCGCCTCCGGGAGGAGACCCAGTACTTC
CDR3aa: CASSSRLREETQYF
j_gene: TRBJ2-5
v_gene: TRBV19
abundance: few
d_gene: -

CDR3nt: TGTGCCAGCAGTGTTAGCGGGGGGGCAGGAGATACGCAGTATTTT
CDR3aa: CASSVSGGAGDTQYF
j_gene: TRBJ2-3
v_gene: TRBV6-1
abundance: many
d_gene: TRBD2

CDR3nt: TGCAGTGCTAGAGGAGGGACAGGTGTTGTCGGTGGCTACACCTTC
CDR3aa: CSARGGTGVVGGYTF
j_gene: TRBJ1-2
v_gene: TRBV20-1
abundance: many
d_gene: TRBD1

CDR3nt: TGTGCCAGCAGTGAAGGACGAGGATATGCTGAAGCTTTCTTT
CDR3aa: CASSEGRGYAEAFF
j_gene: TRBJ1-1
v_gene: TRBV6-1
abundance: many
d_gene: -

CDR3nt: TGCAGTGCTAGTGTAGGCCTTCAGACTAGCGCTAGGGCCCATGAGCAGTTCTTC
CDR3aa: CSASVGLQTSARAHEQFF
j_gene: TRBJ2-1
v_gene: TRBV20-1
abundance: -
d_gene: TRBD2

CDR3nt: TGTGCCAGCAGCTTCAGACTAGCCGATGAGCAGTTCTTC
CDR3aa: CASSFRLADEQFF
j_gene: TRBJ2-1
v_gene: TRBV7-2
abundance: many
d_gene: TRBD2

CDR3nt: TGCGCCAGCAGCCAGACCGGGGCTAGGAGCACCGGGGAGCTGTTTTTT
CDR3aa: CASSQTGARSTGELFF
j_gene: TRBJ2-2
v_gene: TRBV4-1
abundance: -
d_gene: -

CDR3nt: TGTGCCAGCAGATCGGACAGGCAAGAGACCCAGTACTTC
CDR3aa: CASRSDRQETQYF
j_gene: TRBJ2-5
v_gene: TRBV27
abundance: many
d_gene: TRBD1

CDR3nt: TGTGCCAGCAGCTTAATGTCCGGGGAGCTGTTTTTT
CDR3aa: CASSLMSGELFF
j_gene: TRBJ2-2
v_gene: TRBV7-9
abundance: many
d_gene: -